This T cell receptor (beta chain) stems from a study of cytomegalovirus exposure and HLA in healthy donors. Study-wide findings and caveats: When analyzed later, a missense DCLRE1C variant was found to be linked to TCR beta V- and J-gene trimming.

Trimming cost V 6 bases and J 5 bases, with 11 bases left between them. This CDR3 spans 12 amino acids. Germline V gene lookup returns CDR1 SEHNR and CDR2 FQNEAQ (reference sequence). Turning to this clone: The antigen is not known.

The PCR used 60 Vbeta and 13 Jbeta primers. Measured with immunoSEQ multiplex PCR; TCRdb has only the in-frame clones, and not every one. This sample has 110,000 or so clones, with around 73% found just once. What was sequenced was PBMCs. This rearrangement joins TRBV7-9 to TRBJ2-7; the D is unclear. This clonotype was obtained from a man aged 40-55 years in good health and CMV-seronegative. Written as DNA, the CDR3 is TGTGCCAGCAGGGATCAGGTGGACGAGCAGTACTTC. As protein: CASRDQVDEQYF.